This T cell receptor beta chain was captured in a study of long-term antiretroviral therapy in people with HIV. Across the study: Earliest sampling preceded the 2015 immediate-ART recommendation by about a decade.

Study-level results: Absence of data on ART adherence, viral resistance or therapy changes was noted. Controls had broader CDR3 length ranges than HIV repertoires did.

Worth noting for this clone: Its antigen is currently unknown.

Sequencing relied on immunoSEQ assay v3.0, run at survey level. Clones were sequenced by immunoSEQ multiplex PCR, and TCRdb holds only the in-frame ones, with some missing. Here the sample spans tens of thousands of clones, 90% to 95% being singletons. At minimum, one pre-ART and two post-ART PBMC samples were obtained from each donor. Source: unsorted PBMCs, taken 3.7 years after starting antiretroviral therapy. The receptor comes from a woman aged 45-65 years with HIV.

The chain's CDR3 is CASSLDPGNYGYTF. The CDR3 DNA reads TGTGCCAGCAGCTTAGACCCAGGGAACTATGGCTACACCTTC. The chain employs TRBV7-2 and TRBJ1-2; D perhaps matches TRBD1 (5 bases). The germline gives CDR1 SGHTA, CDR2 FQGNSA. The CDR3 runs 14 residues. Between the trimmed V and J ends, which lost 1 base and 2 bases, there was a span of 8 bases.